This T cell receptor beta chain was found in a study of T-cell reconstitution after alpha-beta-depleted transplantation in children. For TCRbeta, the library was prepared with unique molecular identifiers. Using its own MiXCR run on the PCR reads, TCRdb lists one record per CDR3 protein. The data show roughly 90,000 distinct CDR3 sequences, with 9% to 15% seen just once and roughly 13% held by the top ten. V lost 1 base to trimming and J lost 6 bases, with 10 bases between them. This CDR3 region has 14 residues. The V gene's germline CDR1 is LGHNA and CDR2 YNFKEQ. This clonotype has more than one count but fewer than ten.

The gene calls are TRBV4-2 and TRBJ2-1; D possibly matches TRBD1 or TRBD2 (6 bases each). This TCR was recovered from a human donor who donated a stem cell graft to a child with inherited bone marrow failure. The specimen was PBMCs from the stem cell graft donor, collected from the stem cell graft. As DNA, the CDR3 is TGTGCCAGCAGCCAAGGCGGGGACACCAATGAGCAGTTCTTC. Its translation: CASSQGGDTNEQFF.